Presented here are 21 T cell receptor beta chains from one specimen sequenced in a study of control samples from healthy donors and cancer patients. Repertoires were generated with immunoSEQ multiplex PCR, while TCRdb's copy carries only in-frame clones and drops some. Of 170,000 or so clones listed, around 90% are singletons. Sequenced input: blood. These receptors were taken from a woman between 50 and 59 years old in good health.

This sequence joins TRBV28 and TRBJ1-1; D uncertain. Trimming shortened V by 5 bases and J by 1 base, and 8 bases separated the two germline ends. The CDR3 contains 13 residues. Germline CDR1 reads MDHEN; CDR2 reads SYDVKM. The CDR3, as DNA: TGTGCCAGCAGTCCGACTCAGAACACTGAAGCTTTCTTT. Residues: CASSPTQNTEAFF.

The CDR3 region has the DNA TGTGCCACCAGTGACCCCGGACAGGGAGGCACAGATACGCAGTATTTT. This encodes CATSDPGQGGTDTQYF. The V call is TRBV24-1, the J call TRBJ2-3; TRBD1 agrees at 8 bases. V was pared by 4 bases and J by 1 base, with 6 bases of the junction left unmatched. Germline V CDR1 and CDR2: KGHDR, SFDVKD. The CDR3 totals 16 residues.

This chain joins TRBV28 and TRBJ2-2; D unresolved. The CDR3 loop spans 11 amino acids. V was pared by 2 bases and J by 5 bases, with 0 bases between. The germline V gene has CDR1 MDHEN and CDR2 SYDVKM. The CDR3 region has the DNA TGTGCCAGCAGTTTAACCGGGGAGCTGTTTTTT. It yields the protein CASSLTGELFF. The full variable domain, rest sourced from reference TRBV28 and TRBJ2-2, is DVKVTQSSRYLVKRTGEKVFLECVQDMDHENMFWYRQDPGLGLRLIYFSYDVKMKEKGDIPEGYSVSREKKERFSLILESASTNQTSMYLCASSLTGELFFGEGSRLTVL.

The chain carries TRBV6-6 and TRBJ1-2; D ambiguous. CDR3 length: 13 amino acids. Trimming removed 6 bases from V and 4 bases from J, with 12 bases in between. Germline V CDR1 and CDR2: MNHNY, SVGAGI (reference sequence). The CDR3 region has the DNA TGTGCCAGCAGCGCCGATTGGGCCTATGGCTACACCTTC. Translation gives CASSADWAYGYTF.

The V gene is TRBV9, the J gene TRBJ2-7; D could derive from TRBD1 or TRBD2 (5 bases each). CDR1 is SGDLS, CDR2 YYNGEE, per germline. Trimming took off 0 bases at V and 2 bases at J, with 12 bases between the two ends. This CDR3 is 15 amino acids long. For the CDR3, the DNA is TGTGCCAGCAGCGTAGGGGGCACGGGAACCTACGAGCAGTACTTC. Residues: CASSVGGTGTYEQYF.

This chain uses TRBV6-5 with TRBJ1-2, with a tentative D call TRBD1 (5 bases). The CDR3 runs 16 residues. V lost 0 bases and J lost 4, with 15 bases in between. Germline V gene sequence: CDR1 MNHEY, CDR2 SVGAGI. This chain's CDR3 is CASSYSPGQGPYGYTF. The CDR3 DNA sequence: TGTGCCAGCAGTTACTCCCCTGGGCAGGGACCCTATGGCTACACCTTC.

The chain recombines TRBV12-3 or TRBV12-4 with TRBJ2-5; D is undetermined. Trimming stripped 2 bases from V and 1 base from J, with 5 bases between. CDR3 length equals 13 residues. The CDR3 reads CASSLRSQETQYF. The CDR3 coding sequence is TGTGCCAGCAGTTTACGCAGCCAAGAGACCCAGTACTTC.

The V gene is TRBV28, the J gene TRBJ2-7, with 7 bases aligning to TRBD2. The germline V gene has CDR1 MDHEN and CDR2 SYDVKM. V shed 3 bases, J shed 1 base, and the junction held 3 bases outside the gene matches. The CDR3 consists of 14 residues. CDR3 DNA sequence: TGTGCCAGCAGTTTGATCGGGAGGTCCTACGAGCAGTACTTC. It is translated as CASSLIGRSYEQYF.

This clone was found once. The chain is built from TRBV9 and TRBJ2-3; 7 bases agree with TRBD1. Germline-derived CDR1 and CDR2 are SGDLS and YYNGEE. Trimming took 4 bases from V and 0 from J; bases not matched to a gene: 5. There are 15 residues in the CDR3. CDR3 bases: TGTGCCAGCAGCCCCGGACAGGTTAGCACAGATACGCAGTATTTT. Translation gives CASSPGQVSTDTQYF.

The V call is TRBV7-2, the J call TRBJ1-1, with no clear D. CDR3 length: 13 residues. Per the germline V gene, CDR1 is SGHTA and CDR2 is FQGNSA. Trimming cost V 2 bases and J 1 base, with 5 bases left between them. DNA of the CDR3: TGTGCCAGCAGCTTAATGCAGAACACTGAAGCTTTCTTT. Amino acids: CASSLMQNTEAFF.

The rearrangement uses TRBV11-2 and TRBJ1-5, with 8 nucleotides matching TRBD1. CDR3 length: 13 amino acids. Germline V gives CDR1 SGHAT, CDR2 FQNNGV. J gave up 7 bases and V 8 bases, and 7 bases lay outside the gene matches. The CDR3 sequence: CASGQGLWQPQHF. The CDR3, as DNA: TGTGCCAGCGGACAGGGTCTGTGGCAGCCCCAGCATTTT.

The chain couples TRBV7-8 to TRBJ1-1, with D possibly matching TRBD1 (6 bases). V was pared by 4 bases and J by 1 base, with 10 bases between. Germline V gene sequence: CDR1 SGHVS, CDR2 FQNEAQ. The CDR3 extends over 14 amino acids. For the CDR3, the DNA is TGTGCCAGCAGCTACGGAGGGGGGAACACTGAAGCTTTCTTT. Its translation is CASSYGGGNTEAFF. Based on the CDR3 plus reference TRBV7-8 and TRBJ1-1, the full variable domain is GAGVSQSPRYKVAKRGQDVALRCDPISGHVSLFWYQQALGQGPEFLTYFQNEAQLDKSGLPSDRFFAERPEGSVSTLKIQRTQQEDSAVYLCASSYGGGNTEAFFGQGTRLTVV.

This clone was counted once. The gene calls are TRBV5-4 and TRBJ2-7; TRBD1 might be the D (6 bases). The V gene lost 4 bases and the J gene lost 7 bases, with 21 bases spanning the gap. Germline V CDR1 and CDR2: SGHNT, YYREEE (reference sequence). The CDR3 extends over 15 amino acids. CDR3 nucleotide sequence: TGTGCCAGCAGCCGTCGTGGATGGGGGCCGGGGGAGCAGTACTTC. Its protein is CASSRRGWGPGEQYF. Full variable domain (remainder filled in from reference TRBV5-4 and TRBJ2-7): ETGVTQSPTHLIKTRGQQVTLRCSSQSGHNTVSWYQQALGQGPQFIFQYYREEENGRGNFPPRFSGLQFPNYSSELNVNALELDDSALYLCASSRRGWGPGEQYFGPGTRLTVT.

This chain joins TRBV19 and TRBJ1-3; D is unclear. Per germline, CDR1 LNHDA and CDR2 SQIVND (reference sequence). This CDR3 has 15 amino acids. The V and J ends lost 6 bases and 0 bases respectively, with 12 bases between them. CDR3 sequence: CASSLWRSSGNTIYF. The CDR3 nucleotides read TGTGCCAGTAGCTTATGGAGGAGCTCTGGAAACACCATATATTTT.

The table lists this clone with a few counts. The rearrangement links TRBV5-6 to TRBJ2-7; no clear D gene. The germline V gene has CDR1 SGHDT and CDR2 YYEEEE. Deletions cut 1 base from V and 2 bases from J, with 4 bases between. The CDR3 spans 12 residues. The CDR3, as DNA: TGTGCCAGCAGCTTGAGTACCTACGAGCAGTACTTC. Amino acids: CASSLSTYEQYF.

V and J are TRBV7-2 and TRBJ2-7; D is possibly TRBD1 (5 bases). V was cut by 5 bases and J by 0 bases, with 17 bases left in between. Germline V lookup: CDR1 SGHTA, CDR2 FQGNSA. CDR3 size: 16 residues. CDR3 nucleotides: TGTGCCAGCAGCCCGGAAAGGGGCAGAGGCTCCTACGAGCAGTACTTC. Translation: CASSPERGRGSYEQYF.

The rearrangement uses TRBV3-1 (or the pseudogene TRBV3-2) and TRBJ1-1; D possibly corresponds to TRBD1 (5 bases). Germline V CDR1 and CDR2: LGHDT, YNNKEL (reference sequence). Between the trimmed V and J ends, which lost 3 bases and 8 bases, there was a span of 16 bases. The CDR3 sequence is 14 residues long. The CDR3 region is CASSQGRGLGEAFF. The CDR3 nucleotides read TGTGCCAGCAGCCAGGGTAGGGGCTTGGGGGAAGCTTTCTTT.

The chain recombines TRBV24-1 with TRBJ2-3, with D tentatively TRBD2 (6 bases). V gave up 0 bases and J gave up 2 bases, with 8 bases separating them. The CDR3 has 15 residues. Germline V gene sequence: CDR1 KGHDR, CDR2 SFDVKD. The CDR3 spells CATSDLTGVTDTQYF. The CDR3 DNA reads TGTGCCACCAGTGATTTGACGGGAGTCACAGATACGCAGTATTTT.

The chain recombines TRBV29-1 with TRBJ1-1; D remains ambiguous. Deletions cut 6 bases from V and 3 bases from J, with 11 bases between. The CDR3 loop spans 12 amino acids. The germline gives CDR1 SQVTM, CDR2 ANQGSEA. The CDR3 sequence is CSVVMGYTEAFF. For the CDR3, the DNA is TGCAGCGTGGTTATGGGGTACACTGAAGCTTTCTTT.

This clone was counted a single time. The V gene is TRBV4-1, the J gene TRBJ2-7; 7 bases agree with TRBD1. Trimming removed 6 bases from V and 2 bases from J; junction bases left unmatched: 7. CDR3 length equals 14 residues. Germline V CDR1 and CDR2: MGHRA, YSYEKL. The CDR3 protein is CASSPPGTAYEQYF. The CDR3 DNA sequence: TGCGCCAGCAGTCCCCCAGGGACAGCCTACGAGCAGTACTTC.

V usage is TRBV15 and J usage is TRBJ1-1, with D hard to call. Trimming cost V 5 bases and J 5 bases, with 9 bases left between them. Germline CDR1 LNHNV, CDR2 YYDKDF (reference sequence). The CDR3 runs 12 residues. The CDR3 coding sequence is TGTGCCACCAGCGCCACGGGTACTGAAGCTTTCTTT. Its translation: CATSATGTEAFF.